Listed below are T cell receptor beta chains from one sample, sequenced in a study of shared clonotypes between healthy human individuals. Using immunoSEQ multiplex PCR, the repertoire was profiled, and TCRdb retains in-frame clones only, with some absent. In the table there are about 590,000 clones, around 95% of which are singletons. What was sequenced was naive CD8+ T cells sorted from blood. These receptors were collected from a young woman in good health. CDR3s include the opening cysteine and the closing phenylalanine or tryptophan. A D gene is named only where the DNA matches it firmly. Clone size is not always given. Where it is, it says once, few, many or a class for expanded clones.

J gene	clone size	D gene	CDR3 length	V gene	CDR3 protein	CDR3 DNA
TRBJ2-3	NA	TRBD2	15	TRBV5-5	CASSWSGSPTDTQYF	TGTGCCAGCAGCTGGAGCGGGAGCCCCACAGATACGCAGTATTTT
TRBJ1-3	once	NA	13	TRBV7-8	CASMGPAGNTIYF	TGTGCCAGCATGGGGCCGGCTGGAAACACCATATATTTT
TRBJ2-1	NA	TRBD2	17	TRBV27	CASSFQVTSGRAGEQFF	TGTGCCAGCAGTTTCCAGGTGACTAGCGGGAGGGCTGGTGAGCAGTTCTTC
TRBJ2-7	once	TRBD2	16	TRBV7-8	CASSLFGGAPSYEQYF	TGTGCCAGCAGCTTATTCGGGGGGGCCCCCTCCTACGAGCAGTACTTC
TRBJ1-2	NA	NA	13	TRBV27	CASRTGANYGYTF	TGTGCCAGCCGGACTGGAGCTAACTATGGCTACACCTTC
TRBJ1-5	NA	NA	12	TRBV5-1	CASVTANQPQHF	TGCGCCAGCGTGACCGCCAACCAGCCCCAGCATTTT
TRBJ2-5	NA	NA	13	TRBV23-1	CARKMGGKETQYF	TGCGCCAGGAAGATGGGGGGAAAAGAGACCCAGTACTTC
TRBJ1-6	NA	NA	12	TRBV27	CASSILNSPLHF	TGTGCCAGCAGTATCCTGAATTCACCCCTCCACTTT
TRBJ2-7	NA	TRBD2	19	TRBV7-2	CASSLARWGPSGISYEQYF	TGTGCCAGCAGCTTAGCGCGGTGGGGACCTAGCGGGATCTCCTACGAGCAGTACTTC
TRBJ1-2	NA	NA	14	TRBV4-1	CASSLAVDSYGYTF	TGCGCCAGCAGCCTGGCTGTGGACAGCTATGGCTACACCTTC
TRBJ2-3	NA	TRBD2	17	TRBV28	CASRGNSGREGTDTQYF	TGTGCCAGCAGGGGAAATAGCGGGAGGGAGGGCACAGATACGCAGTATTTT
TRBJ2-7	once	NA	15	TRBV5-6	CASSLVSAGEHEQYF	TGTGCCAGCAGCTTGGTATCGGCAGGGGAACACGAGCAGTACTTC
TRBJ2-7	NA	TRBD2	12	TRBV15	CATSKSGVEQYF	TGTGCCACCAGCAAGAGCGGGGTGGAGCAGTACTTC
TRBJ1-5	once	NA	17	TRBV7-8	CASSLVSGGILSQPQHF	TGTGCCAGCAGCTTAGTTTCCGGAGGGATCCTCTCTCAGCCCCAGCATTTT
TRBJ1-5	NA	NA	15	TRBV6-5	CASSYSGGANQPQHF	TGTGCCAGCAGTTACTCGGGAGGAGCCAATCAGCCCCAGCATTTT
TRBJ2-7	NA	NA	16	TRBV18	CASSPPLRQGLYEQYF	TGTGCCAGCTCACCACCTCTGAGACAGGGACTCTACGAGCAGTACTTC
TRBJ2-1	NA	NA	12	TRBV5-6	CASRGSGGEQFF	TGTGCCAGCAGGGGTTCCGGGGGTGAGCAGTTCTTC
TRBJ2-7	once	NA	14	TRBV28	CASSLAVDSYEQYF	TGTGCCAGCAGTTTAGCGGTAGACTCCTACGAGCAGTACTTC
TRBJ1-1	NA	NA	14	TRBV6-5	CASSLGLSQAEAFF	TGTGCCAGCAGTTTGGGACTCTCACAGGCTGAAGCTTTCTTT
TRBJ1-2	NA	NA	15	TRBV9	CASSDPDTGNYGYTF	TGTGCCAGCAGCGACCCGGACACAGGAAACTATGGCTACACCTTC
TRBJ1-4	NA	TRBD1	15	TRBV2	CASQMTGGIKEKLFF	TGTGCCAGCCAGATGACAGGGGGAATAAAGGAAAAACTGTTTTTT
TRBJ1-5	NA	NA	13	TRBV28	CASSRTLGQPQHF	TGTGCCAGCAGTAGGACTCTCGGGCAGCCCCAGCATTTT
TRBJ1-2	NA	NA	14	TRBV7-9	CASSLVGQGYGYTF	TGTGCCAGCAGCTTAGTGGGGCAGGGCTATGGCTACACCTTC
TRBJ2-7	NA	NA	15	TRBV28	CASSPTGIPRDEQYF	TGTGCCAGCAGCCCTACCGGGATTCCGAGGGACGAGCAGTACTTC
TRBJ2-7	NA	NA	14	TRBV9	CASSVGRLMDEQYF	TGTGCCAGCAGCGTAGGCCGCCTGATGGACGAGCAGTACTTC
TRBJ1-2	NA	NA	15	TRBV7-8	CASSLGRQDFDGYTF	TGTGCCAGCAGCTTAGGACGACAGGATTTTGATGGCTACACCTTC
TRBJ2-7	NA	TRBD2	16	TRBV28	CARGGREGGSSYEQYF	TGTGCCAGAGGAGGGAGGGAGGGCGGATCATCCTACGAGCAGTACTTC
TRBJ2-7	NA	NA	15	TRBV28	CASSLSGEGSYEQYF	TGTGCCAGCAGTTTATCGGGGGAAGGATCCTACGAGCAGTACTTC
TRBJ2-7	NA	NA	12	TRBV5-6	CASSSDSYEQYF	TGTGCCAGCAGCTCCGATTCCTACGAGCAGTACTTC
TRBJ1-5	NA	NA	13	TRBV6-6	CASRGVDNQPQHF	TGTGCCAGCAGGGGGGTTGACAATCAGCCCCAGCATTTT
TRBJ1-1	NA	NA	14	TRBV11-2	CASSYQGPSRGAFF	TGTGCCAGCAGTTACCAGGGGCCTAGCAGGGGAGCTTTCTTT
TRBJ2-3	NA	NA	18	TRBV27	CASSLSGSVALSTDTQYF	TGTGCCAGCAGTTTATCGGGCTCGGTGGCGCTTAGCACAGATACGCAGTATTTT
TRBJ2-5	NA	TRBD2	15	TRBV11-2	CASSKTSGLQETQYF	TGTGCCAGCAGCAAAACTAGCGGGCTTCAAGAGACCCAGTACTTC
TRBJ1-1	NA	TRBD1	13	TRBV9	CASSEGASTEAFF	TGTGCCAGCAGCGAGGGGGCGTCCACTGAAGCTTTCTTT
TRBJ1-2	NA	NA	15	TRBV28	CASSFRGAGHYGYTF	TGTGCCAGCAGTTTTCGGGGGGCAGGGCACTATGGCTACACCTTC
TRBJ2-1	NA	TRBD2	16	TRBV7-9	CASSSPSGSLNNEQFF	TGTGCCAGCAGTAGTCCAAGCGGGAGCCTTAACAATGAGCAGTTCTTC
TRBJ2-7	NA	NA	13	TRBV30	CAWRSGGFHEQYF	TGTGCCTGGAGGTCCGGGGGCTTTCACGAGCAGTACTTC
TRBJ2-5	once	NA	16	TRBV28	CASSSPVEGWGETQYF	TGTGCCAGCAGTTCGCCGGTGGAGGGTTGGGGGGAGACCCAGTACTTC
TRBJ2-1	once	NA	15	TRBV2	CASSEMAARYNEQFF	TGTGCCAGCAGTGAAATGGCAGCCCGCTACAATGAGCAGTTCTTC
TRBJ2-1	NA	NA	11	TRBV28	CASSPRNEQFF	TGTGCCAGCAGTCCCCGCAATGAGCAGTTCTTC
TRBJ2-3	NA	NA	16	TRBV23-1	CASSQVGDRGVDTQYF	TGCGCCAGCAGTCAAGTTGGGGACCGAGGGGTAGATACGCAGTATTTT
TRBJ1-5	NA	NA	14	TRBV15	CATSRGFGNQPQHF	TGTGCCACCAGCAGAGGTTTTGGAAATCAGCCCCAGCATTTT
TRBJ2-3	NA	TRBD2	19	TRBV7-2	CASSRLGAVGLAGGDTQYF	TGTGCCAGCAGCCGATTGGGGGCCGTGGGACTAGCGGGAGGAGATACGCAGTATTTT
TRBJ1-4	once	NA	15	TRBV6-5	CASSYSTVSNEKLFF	TGTGCCAGCAGTTACTCGACGGTCTCTAATGAAAAACTGTTTTTT
TRBJ2-1	NA	NA	13	TRBV7-7	CASSLNSFNEQFF	TGTGCCAGCAGCTTAAACTCTTTCAATGAGCAGTTCTTC